The text below deals with one T cell receptor (beta chain). Its target is unknown. A modified ARM-PCR protocol with three rounds of nested PCR amplified TCRbeta. TCRdb called the multiplex PCR reads again in MiXCR, with one record for every CDR3 protein. The data show approximately 120,000 distinct CDR3 sequences, roughly 80% seen once. These data are taken from a study of tumor and adjacent non-tumor tissue in lung cancer. About the research overall: The patients, 10 men and roughly 5 women, were 31 to 76 with stage I to III disease. Findings and caveats of the study: Shorter survival was associated with higher TCR diversity in tumors.

This sample's RNA came from whole unsorted tissue. The TCR was taken from a woman aged 60-75 years with non-small cell lung cancer. Sequencing used lung tumor tissue.

This chain's CDR3 is CASCFVGRHNQPQHF. As DNA, the CDR3 is TGTGCCAGCTGCTTTGTTGGGCGGCACAATCAGCCCCAGCATTTT. The V gene is TRBV6-6, the J gene TRBJ1-5, with no clear D. This CDR3 has 15 amino acids. Germline CDR1 is MNHNY and CDR2 is SVGAGI (reference sequence). V gave up 8 bases and J gave up 3 bases, with 17 bases separating them.